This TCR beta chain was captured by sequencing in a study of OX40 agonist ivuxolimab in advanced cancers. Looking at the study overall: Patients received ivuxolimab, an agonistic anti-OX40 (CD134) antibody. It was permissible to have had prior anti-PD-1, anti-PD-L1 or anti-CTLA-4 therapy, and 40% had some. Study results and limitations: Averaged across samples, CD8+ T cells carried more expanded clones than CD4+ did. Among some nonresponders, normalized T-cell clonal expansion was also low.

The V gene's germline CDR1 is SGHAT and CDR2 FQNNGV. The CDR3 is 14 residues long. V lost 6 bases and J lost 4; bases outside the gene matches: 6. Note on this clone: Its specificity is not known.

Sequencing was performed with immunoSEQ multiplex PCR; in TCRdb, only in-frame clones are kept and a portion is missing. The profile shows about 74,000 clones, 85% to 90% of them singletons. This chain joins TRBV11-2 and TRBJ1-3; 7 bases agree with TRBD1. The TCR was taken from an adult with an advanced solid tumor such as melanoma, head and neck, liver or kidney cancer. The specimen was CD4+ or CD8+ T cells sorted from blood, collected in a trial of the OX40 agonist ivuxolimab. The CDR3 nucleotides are TGTGCCAGCAGGAGACAGGGTCAAGGAAACACCATATATTTT. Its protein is CASRRQGQGNTIYF.